This T cell receptor beta chain was recorded in a study of identical twins. Each cDNA held unique molecular identifiers, and template switching gave it a universal primer site. MiXCR, applied by TCRdb to the 5' RACE reads, yields one record per CDR3 protein. The table has 1.5 million to 2 million distinct CDR3 sequences, 32% seen once. Overall study findings and caveats: Invariant MAIT and iNKT cells may have partly biased zero-insertion analyses. Beta out-of-frame twin sharing showed a weaker excess. Memory repertoires lacked the insertion deficit that abundant cord blood beta clonotypes showed.

CDR3 size: 11 residues. Trimming stripped 3 bases from V and 8 bases from J, with 8 bases between. Germline-derived CDR1 and CDR2 are DFQATT and SNEGSKA (reference sequence). As for this clonotype: Its antigen is still unknown.

Sequencing was done on a sample of cord blood. The chain recombines TRBV20-1 with TRBJ2-1; D is undetermined. The TCR sequence derives from a newborn girl in good health. The CDR3 nucleotides are TGCAGTGCTAGTGGGCTCGATGAGCAGTTCTTC. This encodes CSASGLDEQFF.